Presented here are 10 T cell receptor beta chains from one specimen sequenced in a study of blood T cell repertoires in COVID-19. The repertoire was sequenced with immunoSEQ multiplex PCR; TCRdb's copy has only in-frame clones and lacks some. The sample gives 110,000 to 150,000 clones, roughly 89% of which show up once; 3.5% to 4.5% is in the top ten. The sequenced sample was peripheral blood. Source of these receptors: a woman aged 40 to 55 with acute or convalescent COVID-19.

This chain connects TRBV3-1 (or the pseudogene TRBV3-2) to TRBJ2-2; D is undetermined. The CDR3 is 12 residues long. Deletions cut 2 bases from V and 5 bases from J, with 3 bases between. Germline loops: CDR1 LGHDT, CDR2 YNNKEL (reference sequence). The CDR3 here is CASSQYTGELFF. The CDR3 coding sequence is TGTGCCAGCAGCCAATATACCGGGGAGCTGTTTTTT.

The rearrangement joins TRBV19 to TRBJ2-7, with D unclear. Germline V gives CDR1 LNHDA, CDR2 SQIVND (reference sequence). V lost 3 bases and J 7 bases, leaving 13 bases between the germline ends. The CDR3 extends over 13 amino acids. Written as DNA, the CDR3 is TGTGCCAGTAGTATGGCTTTCCTCAGAGAGCAGTACTTC. This translates into CASSMAFLREQYF.

The J gene is TRBJ2-1, the V gene TRBV18, with TRBD2 matching 12 bases. CDR1 and CDR2 (germline): KGHSH, LQKENI. The CDR3 totals 21 residues. V dropped 4 bases and J dropped 1; count of bases not matched to a gene: 17. The CDR3: CASSLLTQTSGSPGSYNEQFF. The DNA for the CDR3 is TGTGCCAGCTCACTCCTGACCCAGACTAGCGGGAGTCCCGGGTCCTACAATGAGCAGTTCTTC.

The rearrangement links TRBV6-5 to TRBJ2-1, with TRBD2 identical over 7 bases. From germline, CDR1 is MNHEY and CDR2 SVGAGI. The V segment lost 5 bases and the J segment 3 bases; nucleotides outside the gene matches: 4. There are 14 residues in the CDR3. The CDR3 DNA is TGTGCCAGCAGTCTAGCGGAGTACTACAATGAGCAGTTCTTC. Residues: CASSLAEYYNEQFF.

The V call is TRBV6-5, the J call TRBJ2-3; TRBD2 aligns across 13 bases. Unmatched junction bases numbered 8, after V lost 8 bases and J lost 9 bases. The CDR3 is 14 residues long. CDR1 MNHEY and CDR2 SVGAGI come from the germline V gene. The CDR3 DNA reads as TGTGCCAGCGGACGGACTAGCGGGGGCCGGACGCAGTATTTT. This translates into CASGRTSGGRTQYF.

The chain combines TRBV29-1 with TRBJ1-1; D unresolved. Per the germline V gene, CDR1 is SQVTM and CDR2 is ANQGSEA. There are 13 residues in the CDR3. Between the trimmed V and J ends, which lost 4 bases and 4 bases, there was a span of 13 bases. The CDR3, as DNA: TGCAGCGTTGTTTCGAGCGAACCCACTGAAGCTTTCTTT. Translated: CSVVSSEPTEAFF.

The gene calls are TRBV24-1 and TRBJ1-1; D uncertain. Trimming cost V 2 bases and J 3 bases, with 15 bases left between them. The CDR3 covers 16 residues. Germline V CDR1 and CDR2: KGHDR, SFDVKD. CDR3 nucleotide sequence: TGTGCCACCAGTGATTGGGGAGGGTTTGAAGACACTGAAGCTTTCTTT. Residues: CATSDWGGFEDTEAFF.

This clone has more than one count but fewer than ten. This chain links TRBV6-5 with TRBJ1-1, with D possibly matching TRBD1 (5 bases). The CDR3 spans 13 residues. Per the germline V gene, CDR1 is MNHEY and CDR2 is SVGAGI. The V end was cut by 6 bases, the J end by 6 bases, with 14 bases between. CDR3 region: CASSRDSYSEAFF. The CDR3 DNA is TGTGCCAGCAGCCGCGACAGCTATTCTGAAGCTTTCTTT.

The gene calls are TRBV28 and TRBJ1-1; D ambiguous. The CDR3 has 12 amino acids. Germline V CDR1 and CDR2: MDHEN, SYDVKM. V lost 4 bases and J 0 bases, leaving 3 bases between the germline ends. The CDR3 nucleotides read TGTGCCAGCAGTTCGGTGAACACTGAAGCTTTCTTT. Translation gives CASSSVNTEAFF.

This rearrangement joins TRBV27 to TRBJ2-3; 9 bases agree with TRBD1. CDR1 is MNHEY, CDR2 SMNVEV, per germline (reference sequence). This CDR3 is built from 15 residues. The V segment lost 7 bases and the J segment 0 bases; nucleotides outside the gene matches: 5. The chain's CDR3 is CASNRQGGSTDTQYF. CDR3 DNA sequence: TGTGCCAGCAACCGACAGGGGGGGAGCACAGATACGCAGTATTTT.